This T cell receptor (beta chain) was retrieved from a study of a mutant IDH1 vaccine in newly diagnosed glioma. On this clone itself: No antigen is known for it.

TCRdb's copy holds only in-frame clones and misses some; the assay was immunoSEQ multiplex PCR. The data show tens of thousands of clones, with roughly four fifths seen just once and approximately 13% held by the top ten. Time point denoted: week 23, last vaccination. Vaccination comprised doses that each held 300 ug of mutant IDH1 20-mer peptide, plus topical imiquimod. This CDR3 contains 15 residues. Deletions cut 5 bases from V and 0 bases from J, with 11 bases between. Germline V gene lookup returns CDR1 SGHTA and CDR2 FQGNSA. Sample: PBMCs, taken from a glioma patient whose treatment included an IDH1 peptide vaccine. The receptor was isolated from a young man with glioma. The rearrangement links TRBV7-2 to TRBJ1-5; D is unresolved. The CDR3 DNA is TGTGCCAGCAGCCCGACTGGGTATAGCAATCAGCCCCAGCATTTT. This encodes CASSPTGYSNQPQHF.